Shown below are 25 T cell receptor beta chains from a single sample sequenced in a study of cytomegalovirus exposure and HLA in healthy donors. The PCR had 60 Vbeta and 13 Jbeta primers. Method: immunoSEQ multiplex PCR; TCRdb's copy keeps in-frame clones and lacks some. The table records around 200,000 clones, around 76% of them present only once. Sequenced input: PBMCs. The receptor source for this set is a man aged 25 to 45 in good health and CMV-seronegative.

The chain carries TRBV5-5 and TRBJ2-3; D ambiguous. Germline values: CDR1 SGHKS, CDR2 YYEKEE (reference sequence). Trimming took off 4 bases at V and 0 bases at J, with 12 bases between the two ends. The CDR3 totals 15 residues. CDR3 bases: TGTGCCAGCAGCCCGATAGGCGGTAGCACAGATACGCAGTATTTT. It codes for CASSPIGGSTDTQYF.

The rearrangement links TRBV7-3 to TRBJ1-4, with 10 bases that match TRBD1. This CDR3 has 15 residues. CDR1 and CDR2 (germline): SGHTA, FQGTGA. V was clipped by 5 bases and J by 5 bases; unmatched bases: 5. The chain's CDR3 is CASSLSGQGNEKLFF. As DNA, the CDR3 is TGTGCCAGCAGCCTATCGGGACAGGGGAATGAAAAACTGTTTTTT. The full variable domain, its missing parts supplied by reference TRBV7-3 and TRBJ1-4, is GAGVSQTPSNKVTEKGKYVELRCDPISGHTALYWYRQSLGQGPEFLIYFQGTGAADDSGLPNDRFFAVRPEGSVSTLKIQRTERGDSAVYLCASSLSGQGNEKLFFGSGTQLSVL.

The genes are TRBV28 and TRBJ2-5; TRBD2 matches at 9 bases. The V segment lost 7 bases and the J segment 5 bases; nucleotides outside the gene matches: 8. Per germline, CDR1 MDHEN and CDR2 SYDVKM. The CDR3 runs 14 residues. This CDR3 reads CASKGRGGDETQYF. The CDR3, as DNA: TGTGCCAGCAAGGGGCGGGGGGGCGACGAGACCCAGTACTTC.

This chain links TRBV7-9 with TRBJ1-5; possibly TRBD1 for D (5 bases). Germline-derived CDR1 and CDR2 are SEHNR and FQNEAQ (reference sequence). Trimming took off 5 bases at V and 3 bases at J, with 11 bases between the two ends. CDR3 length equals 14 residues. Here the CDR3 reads CASSPAGTNQPQHF. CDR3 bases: TGTGCCAGCAGCCCCGCGGGGACCAATCAGCCCCAGCATTTT.

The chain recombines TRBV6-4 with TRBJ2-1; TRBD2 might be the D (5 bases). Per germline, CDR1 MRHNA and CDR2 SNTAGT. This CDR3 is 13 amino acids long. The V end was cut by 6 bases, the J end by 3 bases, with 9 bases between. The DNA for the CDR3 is TGTGCCAGCAGGGAAGACTACTACAATGAGCAGTTCTTC. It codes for CASREDYYNEQFF.

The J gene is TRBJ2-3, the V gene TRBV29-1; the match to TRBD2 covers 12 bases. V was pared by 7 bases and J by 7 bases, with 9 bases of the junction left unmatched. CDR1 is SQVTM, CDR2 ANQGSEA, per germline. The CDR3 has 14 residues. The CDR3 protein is CSAQTSGSTYTQYF. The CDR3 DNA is TGCAGCGCGCAGACTAGCGGGAGTACTTATACGCAGTATTTT.

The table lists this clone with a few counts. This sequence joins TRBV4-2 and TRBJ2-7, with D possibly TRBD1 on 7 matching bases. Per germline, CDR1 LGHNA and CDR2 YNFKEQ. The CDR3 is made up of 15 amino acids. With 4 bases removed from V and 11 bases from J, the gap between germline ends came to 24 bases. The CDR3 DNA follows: TGTGCCAGCAGCCGCCCAAAGGGCGGGACAGCCTTGGAGTACTTC. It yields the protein CASSRPKGGTALEYF.

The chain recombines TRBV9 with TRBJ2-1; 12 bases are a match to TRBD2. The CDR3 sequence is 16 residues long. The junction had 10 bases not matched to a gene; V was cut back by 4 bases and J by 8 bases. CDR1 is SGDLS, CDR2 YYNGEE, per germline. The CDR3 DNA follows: TGTGCCAGCAGCCCAGGGGCTAGCGGGAGGGAGGATGAGCAGTTCTTC. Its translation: CASSPGASGREDEQFF.

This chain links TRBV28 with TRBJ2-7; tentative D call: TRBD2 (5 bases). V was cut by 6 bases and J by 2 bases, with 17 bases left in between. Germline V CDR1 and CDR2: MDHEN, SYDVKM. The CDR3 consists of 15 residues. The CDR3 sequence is CASRGGLFTAYEQYF. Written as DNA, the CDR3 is TGTGCCAGCAGGGGTGGACTTTTCACGGCCTACGAGCAGTACTTC.

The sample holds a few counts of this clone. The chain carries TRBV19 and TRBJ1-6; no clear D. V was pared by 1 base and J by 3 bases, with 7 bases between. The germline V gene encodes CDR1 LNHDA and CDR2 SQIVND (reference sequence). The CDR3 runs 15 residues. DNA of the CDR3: TGTGCCAGTAGTATAGGAGCGAACTATAATTCACCCCTCCACTTT. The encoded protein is CASSIGANYNSPLHF.

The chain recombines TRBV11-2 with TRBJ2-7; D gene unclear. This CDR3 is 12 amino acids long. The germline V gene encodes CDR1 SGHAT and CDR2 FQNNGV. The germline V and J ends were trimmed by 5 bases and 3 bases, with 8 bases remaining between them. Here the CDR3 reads CASSLYNYEQYF. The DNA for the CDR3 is TGTGCCAGCAGCCTGTACAACTACGAGCAGTACTTC.

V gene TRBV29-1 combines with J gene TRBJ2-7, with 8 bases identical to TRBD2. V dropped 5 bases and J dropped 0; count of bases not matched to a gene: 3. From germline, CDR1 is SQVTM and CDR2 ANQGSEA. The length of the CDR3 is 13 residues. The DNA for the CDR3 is TGCAGCGTTCTGCTAGCGGGCTCCTACGAGCAGTACTTC. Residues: CSVLLAGSYEQYF.

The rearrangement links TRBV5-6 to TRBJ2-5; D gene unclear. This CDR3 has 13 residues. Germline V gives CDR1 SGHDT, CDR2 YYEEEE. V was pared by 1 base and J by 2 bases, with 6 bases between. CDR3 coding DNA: TGTGCCAGCAGCTTGCGGAGACAAGAGACCCAGTACTTC. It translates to CASSLRRQETQYF.

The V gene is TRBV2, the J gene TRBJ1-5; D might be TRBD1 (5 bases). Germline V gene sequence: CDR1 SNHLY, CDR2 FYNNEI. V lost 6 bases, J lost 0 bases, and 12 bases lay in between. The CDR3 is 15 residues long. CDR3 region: CASRYDRGSNQPQHF. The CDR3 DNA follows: TGTGCCAGCAGATATGACAGAGGTAGCAATCAGCCCCAGCATTTT.

CDR3 sequence (DNA): TGCAGCGTTGAAGATCCGGCGCGGGGTTCCTACAATGAGCAGTTCTTC. Its protein product is CSVEDPARGSYNEQFF. This rearrangement joins TRBV29-1 to TRBJ2-1; D might be TRBD2 (6 bases). This CDR3 comprises 16 residues. CDR1 is SQVTM and CDR2 is ANQGSEA in the germline V gene. V was shortened by 0 bases and J by 1 base, with 13 bases between the two germline ends.

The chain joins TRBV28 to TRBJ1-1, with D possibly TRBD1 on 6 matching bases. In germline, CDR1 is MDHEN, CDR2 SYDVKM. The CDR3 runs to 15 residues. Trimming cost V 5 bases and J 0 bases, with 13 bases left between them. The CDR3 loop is CASSPQTGLNTEAFF. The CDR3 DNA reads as TGTGCCAGCAGTCCCCAGACAGGATTGAACACTGAAGCTTTCTTT.

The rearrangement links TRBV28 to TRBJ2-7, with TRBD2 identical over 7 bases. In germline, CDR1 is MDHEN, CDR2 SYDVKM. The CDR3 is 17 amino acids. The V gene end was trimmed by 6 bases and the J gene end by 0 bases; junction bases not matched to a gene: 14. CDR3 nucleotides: TGTGCCAGCAGGCCTCAATTCACTAGCGCCATCTCCTACGAGCAGTACTTC. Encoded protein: CASRPQFTSAISYEQYF.

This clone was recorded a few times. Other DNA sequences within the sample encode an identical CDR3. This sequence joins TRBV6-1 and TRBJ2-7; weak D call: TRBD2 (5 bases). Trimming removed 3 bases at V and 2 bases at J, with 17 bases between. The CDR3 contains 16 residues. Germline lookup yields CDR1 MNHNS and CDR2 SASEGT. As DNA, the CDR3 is TGTGCCAGCAGTGAGGCGCGAAGCGGCTCTACCTACGAGCAGTACTTC. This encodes CASSEARSGSTYEQYF.

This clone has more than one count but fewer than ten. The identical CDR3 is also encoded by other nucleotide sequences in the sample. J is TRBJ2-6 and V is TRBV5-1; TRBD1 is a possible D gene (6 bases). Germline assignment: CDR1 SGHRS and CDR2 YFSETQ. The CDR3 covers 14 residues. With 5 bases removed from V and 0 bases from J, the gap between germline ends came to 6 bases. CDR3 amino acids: CASRDSSGANVLTF. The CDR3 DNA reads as TGCGCCAGCAGGGACAGCTCTGGGGCCAACGTCCTGACTTTC.

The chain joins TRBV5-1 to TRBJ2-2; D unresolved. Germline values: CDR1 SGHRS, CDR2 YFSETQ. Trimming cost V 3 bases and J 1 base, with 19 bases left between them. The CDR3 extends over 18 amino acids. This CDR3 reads CASSSPIRVALNTGELFF. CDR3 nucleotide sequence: TGCGCCAGCAGCTCCCCCATTCGTGTAGCCTTGAACACCGGGGAGCTGTTTTTT.

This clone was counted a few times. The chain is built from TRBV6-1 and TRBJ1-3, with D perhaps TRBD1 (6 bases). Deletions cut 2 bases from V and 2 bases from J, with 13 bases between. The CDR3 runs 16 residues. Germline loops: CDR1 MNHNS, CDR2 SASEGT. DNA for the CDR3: TGTGCCAGCAGTGAAATTCCTCAGGGGACTGGAAACACCATATATTTT. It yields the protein CASSEIPQGTGNTIYF.

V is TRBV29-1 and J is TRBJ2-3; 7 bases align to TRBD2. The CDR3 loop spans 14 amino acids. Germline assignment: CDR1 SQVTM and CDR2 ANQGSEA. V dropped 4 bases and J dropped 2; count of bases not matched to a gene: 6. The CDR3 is CSVVGRENTDTQYF. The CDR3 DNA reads TGCAGCGTTGTCGGGCGGGAGAACACAGATACGCAGTATTTT.

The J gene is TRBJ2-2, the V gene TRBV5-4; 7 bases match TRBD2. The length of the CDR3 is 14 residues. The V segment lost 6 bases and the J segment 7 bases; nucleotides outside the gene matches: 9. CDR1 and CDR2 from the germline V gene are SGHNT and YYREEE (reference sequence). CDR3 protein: CASTHGGGGGELFF. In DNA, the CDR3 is TGTGCCAGCACTCACGGCGGGGGTGGCGGGGAGCTGTTTTTT.

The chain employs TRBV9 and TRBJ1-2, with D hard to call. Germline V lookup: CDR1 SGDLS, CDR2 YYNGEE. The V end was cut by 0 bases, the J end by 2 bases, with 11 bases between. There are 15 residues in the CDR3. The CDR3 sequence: CASSVATVQNYGYTF. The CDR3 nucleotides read TGTGCCAGCAGCGTAGCTACAGTACAGAACTATGGCTACACCTTC.

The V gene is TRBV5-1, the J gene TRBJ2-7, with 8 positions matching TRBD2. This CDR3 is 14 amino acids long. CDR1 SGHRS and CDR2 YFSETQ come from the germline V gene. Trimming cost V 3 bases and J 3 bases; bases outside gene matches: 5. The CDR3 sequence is CASSWGLGDYEQYF. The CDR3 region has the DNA TGCGCCAGCAGCTGGGGACTAGGGGACTACGAGCAGTACTTC.